This T cell receptor beta chain was identified during a study of CD8+ T cells in alopecia areata. Overall study results and limits: Lesional scalp displayed greater clonality than normal scalp, most notably in alopecia totalis/universalis. The study found TCR sharing across patients less clear than in mice, possibly for HLA reasons.

This clone has just one count. Its antigen remains unknown. After isolation, RNA underwent reverse transcription to generate cDNA as the sequencing template. Sequenced by immunoSEQ multiplex PCR; TCRdb stores in-frame clones only, minus some. The sample holds just over 30,000 clones, 62% seen once. Researchers gathered lesional scalp punch biopsies and peripheral blood from patients with alopecia areata. PBMCs served as the source from which CD4+ and CD8+ T cells were sorted. Germline assignment: CDR1 SGHRS and CDR2 YFSETQ. This CDR3 region has 11 residues. V was shortened by 4 bases and J by 13 bases, with 15 bases between the two germline ends.

The material sequenced was NKG2D-high CD8+ T cells sorted from blood. The chain is built from TRBV5-1 and TRBJ2-7; D possibly matches TRBD1 or TRBD2 (6 bases each). This sequence was found in a human donor with alopecia areata. The CDR3 region has the DNA TGCGCCAGCAGCCCCGGAGGGGACACATACTTC. It encodes CASSPGGDTYF. Complete variable domain (other parts from reference TRBV5-1 and TRBJ2-7): KAGVTQTPRYLIKTRGQQVTLSCSPISGHRSVSWYQQTPGQGLQFLFEYFSETQRNKGNFPGRFSGRQFSNSRSEMNVSTLELGDSALYLCASSPGGDTYFGPGTRLTVT.